This note documents a single T cell receptor beta chain sequence. There are 15 residues in the CDR3. Germline CDR1 reads SGHVS; CDR2 reads FQNEAQ. J gave up 3 bases and V 5 bases, and 4 bases lay outside the gene matches. Time point given: pretreatment peripheral blood. Repertoires were generated with immunoSEQ multiplex PCR, while TCRdb's copy carries only in-frame clones and drops some. The sample has 86,000 or so clones; about 84% are singletons. This sample stems from a study of PD-L1 blockade in urothelial cancer. On the study more broadly: Blood drawn 3 weeks (second dose) and 6 weeks after treatment start was analyzed.

The input for sequencing was PBMCs, taken around atezolizumab (anti-PD-L1) treatment. The J gene is TRBJ2-3, the V gene TRBV7-8, with 11 bases identical to TRBD1. The clonotype was recovered from a man aged 60-69 years with urothelial cancer. CDR3 region: CASSTGTGGTDTQYF. CDR3 DNA: TGTGCCAGCAGCACTGGGACAGGGGGAACAGATACGCAGTATTTT.